This T cell receptor beta chain was identified during a study of molecular identifiers for immune sequencing clone quantification. Study-wide findings and caveats: In naive cells, under 1% of molecules belonged to clones above 20 RNA copies, against over 98% in effector cells.

Methods described previously were used for bulk TCR libraries, and listed TCR primers were applied. TCRdb called the PCR reads again in MiXCR, with one record for every CDR3 protein. The profile shows about 320,000 distinct CDR3 sequences, about a fifth of them singletons. Naive CD8 T cells were sorted, and the gate applied was CD8+CD4-CCR7+CD45RA+. The CDR3 runs 17 residues. The germline V gene has CDR1 PRHDT and CDR2 FYEKMQ (reference sequence). Trimming took 4 bases from V and 3 from J; bases not matched to a gene: 11. Remarks on this clonotype: Its antigen is unknown.

This TCR derives from a human donor in good health. Some libraries in this study had Jurkat cell RNA spiked in. Input material: naive CD8+ T cells from blood, with Jurkat cell RNA spiked in. Subset meaning: FACS-sorted CD8+CD4-CCR7+CD45RA+ naive T cells. The V gene is TRBV13, the J gene TRBJ2-3; TRBD2 matches at 9 bases. The CDR3: CASSSPAGGPATDTQYF. In nucleotides, the CDR3 is TGTGCCAGCAGCTCTCCGGCGGGAGGGCCTGCGACAGATACGCAGTATTTT.